Sequencing of this T cell receptor beta chain was carried out in a study of T cell responses to AZD1222 COVID-19 vaccine. The germline V and J ends were trimmed by 3 bases and 4 bases, with 13 bases remaining between them. Looked up from germline, CDR1 is LNHDA and CDR2 is SQIVND (reference sequence). This CDR3 has 15 amino acids. The protocol was immunoSEQ multiplex PCR, while the TCRdb copy is restricted to in-frame clones and leaves out a portion. Among about 85,000 clones listed, 70% to 90% were seen once. Note on this clone: The antigen remains undetermined.

The study, taken as a whole, reports: Just six AZD1222 recipients were seropositive at baseline. After the peak T cell response, and only then, were repertoires sampled. Clonal diversity was possibly underestimated, and the donors were mostly white British, with more females.

This TCR came from an adult in good health. Sequenced material: peripheral blood, taken on day 0 of AZD1222 vaccination. This sequence joins TRBV19 and TRBJ1-5, with TRBD1 as a possible D gene (5 bases). The DNA of the CDR3 is TGTGCCAGTAGTATTTCCCAGGGCTTAAATCAGCCCCAGCATTTT. It encodes CASSISQGLNQPQHF.